Listed here are 8 T cell receptor beta chains from one sample, sequenced in a study of T cell repertoires in cytomegalovirus infection (dated by TCRdb to 2018 to 2020). The reads were generated on an Illumina HiSeq 1500. Using fastp trimming at Q25 and MiXCR clonotype assembly, TCRdb reanalyzed the public sequencing data and kept in-frame beta chains. Each CDR3 protein appears once, grouped with its most common genes and DNA. Present in this sample are a few hundred thousand distinct CDR3 sequences, about a sixth of which were seen just once. The top ten constitute over 40% of the sample. The specimen was CD8+ T cells from PBMCs. The receptors come from a human donor in good health (CMV status not recorded). Some clones in this sample may be carry-over from other donors' samples.

This clonotype was seen more than once but under ten times. V gene TRBV20-1 combines with J gene TRBJ1-1; TRBD1 matches 8 bases. Germline V gene lookup returns CDR1 DFQATT and CDR2 SNEGSKA (reference sequence). The CDR3 runs 12 residues. V lost 6 bases and J lost 9; bases outside the gene matches: 9. CDR3 coding DNA: TGCAGTGCCCCGACAGGGGACAAAAAAGCTTTCTTT. Translation gives CSAPTGDKKAFF.

This clonotype was seen many times. This sequence joins TRBV7-2 and TRBJ2-5; the D is unclear. Trimming stripped 5 bases from V and 8 bases from J, with 12 bases between. The length of the CDR3 is 12 residues. Germline-derived CDR1 and CDR2 are SGHTA and FQGNSA. CDR3 region: CASSPNTETQYF. DNA for the CDR3: TGTGCCAGCAGCCCGAACACGGAAACCCAGTACTTC.

The chain carries TRBV5-1 and TRBJ2-3; possible D gene TRBD2, 7 bases. V lost 4 bases and J 4 bases, leaving 16 bases between the germline ends. CDR1 and CDR2 (germline): SGHRS, YFSETQ. The CDR3 runs to 15 residues. CDR3 coding DNA: TGCGCCAGCAGCCCGGACAGTCGGGGGGCAGATACGCAGTATTTT. Amino acids: CASSPDSRGADTQYF.

This clonotype was counted many times. The rearrangement links TRBV7-9 to TRBJ2-3; D tentatively reads TRBD1 or TRBD2 (5 bases each). The germline CDR1 and CDR2 sequences are SEHNR and FQNEAQ (reference sequence). The V and J ends lost 1 base and 4 bases respectively, with 12 bases between them. The CDR3 covers 15 residues. The CDR3 region has the DNA TGTGCCAGCAGCTTAGTCGGGGCGCGGGCAGATACGCAGTATTTT. This sequence encodes CASSLVGARADTQYF.

CDR3 amino acids: CAISFSGKSSYEQYF. The DNA for the CDR3 is TGTGCCATCAGCTTCTCCGGAAAGAGCTCCTACGAGCAGTACTTC. The chain joins TRBV10-3 to TRBJ2-7; no clear D gene. CDR3 length: 15 residues. V lost 6 bases to trimming and J lost 0 bases, with 15 bases between them. Per the germline V gene, CDR1 is ENHRY and CDR2 is SYGVKD.

V usage is TRBV29-1 and J usage is TRBJ2-1; TRBD2 matches 11 bases. The CDR3 sequence is 14 residues long. Germline trimming cut 6 bases from V and 4 bases from J; bases unmatched to any gene: 5. CDR1 is SQVTM, CDR2 ANQGSEA, per germline. CDR3 residues: CSVRLAGLYNEQFF. Written as DNA, the CDR3 is TGCAGCGTCCGACTAGCGGGGTTGTACAATGAGCAGTTCTTC.

Of note for this clonotype: An end of the junction differs from the germline gene, which may be a read error. J is TRBJ2-1 and V is TRBV7-8; 10 bases agree with TRBD1. The CDR3 runs to 15 residues. Germline loops: CDR1 SGHVS, CDR2 FQNEAQ. CDR3 DNA sequence: TGTGCCGACCACCCGGACAGGGGGTCCTACCATGAGCAGTTCTTC. Translation: CADHPDRGSYHEQFF.

This chain uses TRBV20-1 with TRBJ2-3; 7 nucleotides match TRBD2. V gave up 0 bases and J gave up 3 bases; unmatched junction bases: 15. CDR3 size: 18 residues. Germline CDR1 is DFQATT and CDR2 is SNEGSKA (reference sequence). CDR3: CSARDILSGEARTDTQYF. The CDR3 nucleotides are TGCAGTGCTAGAGATATTCTAAGCGGGGAGGCCCGAACAGATACGCAGTATTTT.